This entry describes one T cell receptor beta chain. From germline, CDR1 is SGHRS and CDR2 YFSETQ. The CDR3 has 17 amino acids. The ends were cut back, 3 bases at V and 2 bases at J, with 17 bases in the middle. Source study methods: For nucleated cells, counts were estimated from reference gene primer amplification. The repertoire was sequenced with immunoSEQ multiplex PCR; TCRdb's copy has only in-frame clones and lacks some. The DNA was the basis for D and trimming; V, J and clone size are from that table. The profile shows more than 200,000 clones, 65% to 85% of them singletons. The record originates from a study of blood T cell repertoires in COVID-19. Across the study: Samples of COVID-19 (acute and convalescent) were obtained from the United States, Italy and Spain.

The chain recombines TRBV5-1 with TRBJ2-2; TRBD1 is a possible D gene (6 bases). Sequenced: peripheral blood. This clonotype originated in a man between 40 and 49 years old with acute or convalescent COVID-19. CDR3 nucleotides: TGCGCCAGCAGCTCTGGGGGCGCAGGGGTTAACACCGGGGAGCTGTTTTTT. Translating it yields CASSSGGAGVNTGELFF.